Listed below are T cell receptor beta chains from one sample, sequenced in a study of blood T cell repertoires in COVID-19. TCRdb's copy holds only in-frame clones and misses some; the assay was immunoSEQ multiplex PCR. The table shows approximately 68,000 clones, with about 81% occurring only once. Sequenced material: peripheral blood. These TCRs come from a human donor in a cohort sampled during active COVID-19. The CDR3 runs from the conserved cysteine through the conserved F or W. D genes are given only for firm matches. Clone size appears in some rows only: once, few, many, or a class for an expanded clone.

v_gene	abundance	j_gene	d_gene	CDR3nt	CDR3aa
TRBV19	NA	TRBJ2-7	NA	TGTGCCAGTAGAGGAGCCCCCTTTTACGAGCAGTACTTC	CASRGAPFYEQYF
TRBV27	NA	TRBJ2-3	TRBD2	TGTGCCAGCAGTTTATCGATGGCGGGAGCGGGCACAGATACGCAGTATTTT	CASSLSMAGAGTDTQYF
TRBV6-5	NA	TRBJ1-1	NA	TGTGCCAGCAGTCTGGCGGCGAACACTGAAGCTTTCTTT	CASSLAANTEAFF
TRBV5-6	once	TRBJ2-1	NA	TGTGCCAGCAGCTTGGGCGTCGGGAGCTCCTACAATGAGCAGTTCTTC	CASSLGVGSSYNEQFF
TRBV7-3	NA	TRBJ2-3	NA	TGTGCCAGCAGCTTGGGCTCCCTCCCAGATACGCAGTATTTT	CASSLGSLPDTQYF
TRBV28	NA	TRBJ1-1	NA	TGTGCCAGCAGATCCCCAGTGTTGTTGGAGGGTAGGAGCACTGAAGCTTTCTTT	CASRSPVLLEGRSTEAFF
TRBV30	few	TRBJ2-7	TRBD1	TGTGCCTGGAATCCCGGGACAGGACACTACGAGCAGTACTTC	CAWNPGTGHYEQYF
TRBV14	few	TRBJ2-7	TRBD2	TGTGCCAGCAGCCCCTCGGGGAGGGGACTAGCCTACGAGCAGTACTTC	CASSPSGRGLAYEQYF
TRBV29-1	once	TRBJ2-5	NA	TGCAGCGTTGATCAGGTGGGGGGAAAGACCCAGTACTTC	CSVDQVGGKTQYF
TRBV19	NA	TRBJ1-2	NA	TGTGCCAGTAGTATAATCATTCTGAGAGTAACAGAGAACTATGGCTACACCTTC	CASSIIILRVTENYGYTF
TRBV3-1/TRBV3-2	NA	TRBJ2-5	TRBD2	TGTGCCAGCAGCGAGAATAGCGGGAGGGTTGGAGAGACCCAGTACTTC	CASSENSGRVGETQYF
TRBV4-3	NA	TRBJ2-1	NA	TGCGCCAGCAGCCAAGGGGGACTGGAGCAGTTCTTC	CASSQGGLEQFF
TRBV30	NA	TRBJ1-1	NA	TGTGCCTGGGCTGACCTAAACCTAGGGGACACTGAAGCTTTCTTT	CAWADLNLGDTEAFF
TRBV3-1/TRBV3-2	NA	TRBJ2-5	TRBD2	TGTGCCAGCAGCCAAGAGACTAGCGGGAAGGGCCTCGAGACCCAGTACTTC	CASSQETSGKGLETQYF
TRBV7-9	NA	TRBJ2-7	NA	TGTGCCAGCAGCGCTGACCGGAGGTGGGAGCAGTACTTC	CASSADRRWEQYF
TRBV4-2	NA	TRBJ2-1	TRBD2	TGTGCCAGCAGCCAAGAAGCGGGAGTGCAGTTCTTC	CASSQEAGVQFF
TRBV2	NA	TRBJ2-5	NA	TGTGCCAGCAGTGTGTCAGGGGAGGAGACCCAGTACTTC	CASSVSGEETQYF
TRBV19	NA	TRBJ2-1	TRBD2	TGTGCCACCACTACGAAGGGGCTTGCGGGAGGTGAGCAGTTCTTC	CATTTKGLAGGEQFF
TRBV5-6	NA	TRBJ2-3	TRBD2	TGTGCCAGCAGCTTGTTTGAGCTTGCGCGGGGGACGCAGTATTTT	CASSLFELARGTQYF
TRBV4-3	NA	TRBJ1-3	NA	TGCGCCAGCAGCCAAGAACGGGACATCGGAAACACCATATATTTT	CASSQERDIGNTIYF
TRBV19	NA	TRBJ2-2	NA	TGTGCCAGTAGTATAGATCTTGTGGGAGTGTACACCGGGGAGCTGTTTTTT	CASSIDLVGVYTGELFF
TRBV28	NA	TRBJ1-4	NA	TGTGCCAGCAGTCCCCAGCAGGCAACTAATGAAAAACTGTTTTTT	CASSPQQATNEKLFF
TRBV7-9	NA	TRBJ2-7	NA	TGTGCCAGCAGCTGGGAGCGCGGGTACGAGCAGTACTTC	CASSWERGYEQYF
TRBV14	NA	TRBJ2-2	NA	TGTGCCAGCAGCCCCCGACTAGTGGGGGAGCTGTTTTTT	CASSPRLVGELFF
TRBV27	NA	TRBJ2-7	NA	TGTGCCAGCAGTTTTTCGAGGGAACGCGAGCAGTACTTC	CASSFSREREQYF
TRBV27	NA	TRBJ2-2	NA	TGTGCCAGCAGTTTATCTAGCGCCGGGGAGCTGTTTTTT	CASSLSSAGELFF
TRBV3-1/TRBV3-2	NA	TRBJ1-6	NA	TGTGCCAGCAGCCAAGAAGGGAGTAATTCACCCCTCCACTTT	CASSQEGSNSPLHF
TRBV4-1	few	TRBJ1-1	TRBD1	TGCGCCAGCAGCCGAAGTGAAGACAGGGGCTCGAACACTGAAGCTTTCTTT	CASSRSEDRGSNTEAFF
TRBV7-3	once	TRBJ2-1	NA	TGTGCCAGCAGCTTAACGAACAGTAACAATGAGCAGTTCTTC	CASSLTNSNNEQFF
TRBV7-3	NA	TRBJ2-1	TRBD2	TGTGCCAGCAGCCCTAGCGGCTCCTACAATGAGCAGTTCTTC	CASSPSGSYNEQFF
TRBV5-4	NA	TRBJ2-3	TRBD2	TGTGCCAGCAGCTCCAGGACTAGCGGGAGGGCAGATACGCAGTATTTT	CASSSRTSGRADTQYF
TRBV18	few	TRBJ1-6	NA	TGTGCCAGCTCACCACCGGCAATGAATAATTCACCCCTCCACTTT	CASSPPAMNNSPLHF
TRBV28	NA	TRBJ1-4	TRBD1	TGTGCCAGCAGTTTGTGGGACAGGGGAAGAAATGAAAAACTGTTTTTT	CASSLWDRGRNEKLFF
TRBV5-4	NA	TRBJ2-7	NA	TGTGCCAGCAGCTGGCGGGGAGCCGACGAGCAGTACTTC	CASSWRGADEQYF
TRBV20-1	few	TRBJ2-2	TRBD2	TGCAGTGCTAGTGGGACTAGCGGGACCGGGGAGCTGTTTTTT	CSASGTSGTGELFF
TRBV7-9	NA	TRBJ2-3	NA	TGTGCCAGCAGCTATCCCGGGAGGGGGCATACGCAGTATTTT	CASSYPGRGHTQYF
TRBV7-9	NA	TRBJ1-4	NA	TGTGCCAGCAGCCCTACAGGGAGTATGGAGGAAAAACTGTTTTTT	CASSPTGSMEEKLFF
TRBV7-9	NA	TRBJ2-7	TRBD1	TGTGCCAGCAGCTCAACAGGGGGGAGGTGGTACGAGCAGTACTTC	CASSSTGGRWYEQYF
TRBV24-1	NA	TRBJ2-5	NA	TGTGCCACCAGTGATTTGCCGGGGGGCATAGAGACCCAGTACTTC	CATSDLPGGIETQYF
TRBV28	medium-sized	TRBJ2-7	NA	TGTGCCAGCAGTCCCCTCGGCGGGGACCTCTACGAGCAGTACTTC	CASSPLGGDLYEQYF
TRBV5-1	NA	TRBJ1-4	NA	TGCGCCAGCAGCTTATCCGCCGGGGATTACGAAAAACTGTTTTTT	CASSLSAGDYEKLFF
TRBV5-1	NA	TRBJ2-2	NA	TGCGCCAGCAGCTTGGACAGGACCGGTGGGGAGCTGTTTTTT	CASSLDRTGGELFF
TRBV12-3/TRBV12-4	NA	TRBJ2-1	TRBD2	TGTGCCAGCAGGGGGACTAGCGGCAATGAGCAGTTCTTC	CASRGTSGNEQFF
TRBV4-3	NA	TRBJ2-3	TRBD2	TGCGCCAGCAGCCCGACTAGCGGAGTCACAGATACGCAGTATTTT	CASSPTSGVTDTQYF
TRBV18	NA	TRBJ2-7	NA	TGTGCCAGCTCACCCCGCTTGACATCAGCGGCACAGACCTACGAGCAGTACTTC	CASSPRLTSAAQTYEQYF
TRBV7-8	NA	TRBJ2-7	TRBD2	TGTGCCAGCAGCTTGGGGACTAGCGGGATCTACGAGCAGTACTTC	CASSLGTSGIYEQYF
TRBV5-6	once	TRBJ1-2	NA	TGTGCCAGCAACATTTGGTGGTTTGCGGGGGGCTACACCTTC	CASNIWWFAGGYTF
TRBV5-6	NA	TRBJ2-2	NA	TGTGCCAGCACCCCCGGCGGGGGCGGTGGGGGTAGCACCCGGGAGCTGTTTTTT	CASTPGGGGGGSTRELFF
TRBV10-3	few	TRBJ2-1	NA	TGTGCCATCACGCCAGCGGGCCTTAACAATGAGCAGTTCTTC	CAITPAGLNNEQFF
TRBV5-1	NA	TRBJ2-3	TRBD2	TGCGCCAGCAGCTTACAAACTAGCGGGACCCCGTCAGATACGCAGTATTTT	CASSLQTSGTPSDTQYF
TRBV7-9	few	TRBJ2-1	TRBD2	TGTGCCAGCAGCCCCACTGAACGGCGGGGGACCTACAATGAGCAGTTCTTC	CASSPTERRGTYNEQFF
TRBV19	NA	TRBJ2-7	NA	TGTGCCAGTAGTATAGACGAGGCAGGGGGGATCTACGAGCAGTACTTC	CASSIDEAGGIYEQYF
TRBV2	many	TRBJ2-5	NA	TGTGCCAGCACTGTTCAGGTCCAAGAGACCCAGTACTTC	CASTVQVQETQYF
TRBV7-9	NA	TRBJ2-3	NA	TGTGCCAGCAGCTTATCGACAGGCTTCGGGACAGATACGCAGTATTTT	CASSLSTGFGTDTQYF
TRBV30	NA	TRBJ1-1	TRBD1	TGTGCCGGAAACAGGGGATTAGGGGGTGAAGCTTTCTTT	CAGNRGLGGEAFF